The 10 T cell receptor beta chains below were found in one sample sequenced in a study of blood T cell repertoires in COVID-19. TCRdb keeps only in-frame clones here, not all; method: immunoSEQ multiplex PCR. The table has about 380,000 clones, about 88% seen once; the top ten hold less than 1.5%. The sequenced sample was PBMCs or T cells enriched from blood (not recorded which). These receptors came from a woman aged 18-29 years who had recovered from COVID-19.

The chain combines TRBV2 with TRBJ2-7, with a tentative D call TRBD2 (6 bases). Trimming removed 3 bases from V and 0 bases from J, with 9 bases in between. The CDR3 loop spans 14 amino acids. Per germline, CDR1 SNHLY and CDR2 FYNNEI. The CDR3 DNA is TGTGCCAGCAGTGAGGACGGGAGCTCCTACGAGCAGTACTTC. Its protein product is CASSEDGSSYEQYF.

The chain uses TRBV18 and TRBJ2-7; 7 bases match TRBD2. CDR1 and CDR2 (germline): KGHSH, LQKENI. Losses at the gene ends were 2 bases for V and 0 bases for J; bases not matched to a gene: 7. The CDR3 runs to 16 residues. The CDR3 reads CASSPSRSGASYEQYF. As DNA, the CDR3 is TGTGCCAGCTCACCATCGAGGAGCGGGGCCTCCTACGAGCAGTACTTC.

The chain has TRBV3-1 (or the pseudogene TRBV3-2) and TRBJ1-4; 7 bases are a match to TRBD1. This CDR3 is 18 amino acids long. Germline lookup yields CDR1 LGHDT and CDR2 YNNKEL (reference sequence). J lost 8 bases, V lost 3 bases, and 18 bases had no gene match. CDR3 protein: CASSQGVAQGGVGEKLFF. CDR3 sequence (DNA): TGTGCCAGCAGCCAGGGTGTCGCCCAGGGGGGCGTTGGGGAAAAACTGTTTTTT.

This clone was detected once. The chain combines TRBV12-3 or TRBV12-4 with TRBJ1-4; D is unclear. This CDR3 comprises 13 residues. With 6 bases removed from V and 7 bases from J, the gap between germline ends came to 12 bases. The CDR3 coding sequence is TGTGCCAGCAGGTCTTTCGGAGCTGAAAAACTGTTTTTT. The encoded protein is CASRSFGAEKLFF.

The V gene is TRBV2, the J gene TRBJ1-4, with D unresolved. Germline CDR1 and CDR2: SNHLY and FYNNEI. The CDR3 extends over 13 amino acids. The V end lost 4 bases, the J end lost 10 bases, and 13 bases lay between the germline ends. The CDR3 region is CASSAETPGKLFF. In DNA, the CDR3 is TGTGCCAGCAGTGCGGAGACGCCGGGAAAACTGTTTTTT.

This chain links TRBV27 with TRBJ1-2; D not certain. The CDR3 totals 14 residues. Germline V gene sequence: CDR1 MNHEY, CDR2 SMNVEV (reference sequence). With 4 bases removed from V and 2 bases from J, the gap between germline ends came to 11 bases. CDR3 amino acids: CASSSPRENYGYTF. CDR3 in DNA: TGTGCCAGCAGTTCCCCGCGAGAAAACTATGGCTACACCTTC.

This chain joins TRBV15 and TRBJ1-1; 9 bases match TRBD1. V shed 1 base and J 4 bases; nucleotides not matched to a gene: 4. CDR1 and CDR2 from the germline V gene are LNHNV and YYDKDF (reference sequence). The CDR3 runs to 15 residues. The CDR3 reads CATSRGGTGSTEAFF. Here the CDR3 DNA reads TGTGCCACCAGCAGAGGGGGGACAGGGAGCACTGAAGCTTTCTTT.

This rearrangement joins TRBV6-5 to TRBJ1-3; D uncertain. Germline CDR1 MNHEY, CDR2 SVGAGI. The CDR3 contains 15 residues. Between the trimmed V and J ends, which lost 8 bases and 0 bases, there was a span of 14 bases. CDR3 in DNA: TGTGCCAGCCGGAGGGAGGCTCTCTCTGGAAACACCATATATTTT. This encodes CASRREALSGNTIYF.

This clone was detected only once. The rearrangement links TRBV30 to TRBJ2-4; D not certain. There are 11 residues in the CDR3. V was clipped by 0 bases and J by 10 bases, with 7 bases between them. Germline V gives CDR1 GTSNPN, CDR2 SVGIG (reference sequence). Here the CDR3 reads CAWSVTGIQYF. In DNA, the CDR3 is TGTGCCTGGAGTGTAACCGGGATTCAGTACTTC.

This clone has just one count. The rearrangement uses TRBV19 and TRBJ2-7; possible D gene TRBD1, 5 bases. CDR1 and CDR2 (germline): LNHDA, SQIVND (reference sequence). Deletions cut 3 bases from V and 6 bases from J, with 9 bases between. The CDR3 length is 12 residues. This chain's CDR3 is CASSIRVGEQYF. The CDR3 DNA reads TGTGCCAGTAGTATCAGGGTCGGCGAGCAGTACTTC.